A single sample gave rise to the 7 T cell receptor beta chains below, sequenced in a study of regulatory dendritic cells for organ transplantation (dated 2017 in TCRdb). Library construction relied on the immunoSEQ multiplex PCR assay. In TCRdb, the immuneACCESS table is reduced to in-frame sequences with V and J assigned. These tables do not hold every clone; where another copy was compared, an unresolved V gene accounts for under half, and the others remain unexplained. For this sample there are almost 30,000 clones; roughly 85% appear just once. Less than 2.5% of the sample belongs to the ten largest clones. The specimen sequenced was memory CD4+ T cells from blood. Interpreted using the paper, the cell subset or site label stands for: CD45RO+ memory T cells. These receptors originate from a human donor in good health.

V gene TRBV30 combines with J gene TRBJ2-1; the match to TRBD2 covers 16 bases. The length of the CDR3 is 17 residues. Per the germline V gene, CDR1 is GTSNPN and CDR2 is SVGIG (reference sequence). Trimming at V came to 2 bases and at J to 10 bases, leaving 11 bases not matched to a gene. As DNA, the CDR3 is TGTGCCTGGAGTTCCGGGACTAGCGGGGGGGCCCGAGACGAGCAGTTCTTC. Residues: CAWSSGTSGGARDEQFF.

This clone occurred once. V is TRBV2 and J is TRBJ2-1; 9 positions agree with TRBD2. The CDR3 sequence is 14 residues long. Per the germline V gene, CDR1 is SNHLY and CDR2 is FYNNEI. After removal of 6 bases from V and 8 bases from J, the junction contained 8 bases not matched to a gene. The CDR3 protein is CASREGLAYDEQFF. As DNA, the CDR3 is TGTGCCAGCAGAGAGGGACTAGCTTATGATGAGCAGTTCTTC.

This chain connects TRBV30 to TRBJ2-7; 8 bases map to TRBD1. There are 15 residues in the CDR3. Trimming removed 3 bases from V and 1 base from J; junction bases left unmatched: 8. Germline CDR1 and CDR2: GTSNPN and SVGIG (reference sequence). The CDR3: CAWSEIGTGSYEQYF. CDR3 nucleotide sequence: TGTGCCTGGAGCGAGATTGGGACAGGTTCCTACGAGCAGTACTTC.

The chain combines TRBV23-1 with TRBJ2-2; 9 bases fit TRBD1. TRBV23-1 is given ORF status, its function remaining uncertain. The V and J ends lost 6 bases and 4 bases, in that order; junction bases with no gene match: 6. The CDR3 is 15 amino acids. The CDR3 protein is CASRGTGGGTGELFF. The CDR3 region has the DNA TGCGCCAGCAGAGGTACAGGGGGCGGCACCGGGGAGCTGTTTTTT.

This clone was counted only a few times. The CDR3 loop reads CASSHPGQGLWSNQPQHF. The CDR3 DNA reads TGCGCCAGCAGCCACCCGGGACAGGGATTATGGAGCAATCAGCCCCAGCATTTT. The chain links TRBV4-1 to TRBJ1-5, with 9 bases lining up with TRBD1. CDR3 length: 18 amino acids. V was pared by 3 bases and J by 1 base, with 10 bases of the junction left unmatched. In germline, CDR1 is MGHRA, CDR2 YSYEKL.

The CDR3 is CANMRTPRRGSTNEKLFF. The CDR3, as DNA: TGCGCCAACATGCGTACTCCGAGGAGGGGGTCAACTAATGAAAAACTGTTTTTT. V and J are TRBV10-1 and TRBJ1-4, with a weak D call TRBD1 (6 bases). The V gene lost 10 bases and the J gene lost 0 bases, with 24 bases spanning the gap. The CDR3 has 18 residues. CDR1 and CDR2 (germline): WNHNN, SYGVQD (reference sequence).

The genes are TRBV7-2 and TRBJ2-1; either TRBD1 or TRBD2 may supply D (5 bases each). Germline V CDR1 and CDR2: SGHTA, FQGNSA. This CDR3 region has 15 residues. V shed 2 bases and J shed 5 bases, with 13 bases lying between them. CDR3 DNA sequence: TGTGCCAGCAGCTTAACCGGGGCTCTAAACAATGAGCAGTTCTTC. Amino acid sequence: CASSLTGALNNEQFF.